This entry features one TCR beta chain sequence. This record belongs to a study of shared clonotypes between healthy human individuals. Trimming removed 7 bases at V and 4 bases at J, with 16 bases between. Germline V lookup: CDR1 LNHDA, CDR2 SQIVND (reference sequence). CDR3 length equals 14 residues. Profiling relied on immunoSEQ multiplex PCR, and the TCRdb table lists in-frame clones only, not all of them. The data show 2 million to 3 million clones, more than 80% seen once. J is TRBJ1-1 and V is TRBV19, with a possible D match to TRBD1 (6 bases). The sample taken for sequencing was naive CD4+ T cells sorted from blood. Described subset: CD45RA+ positively selected. This TCR came from a man aged 18-30 years in good health. Written as DNA, the CDR3 is TGTGCCAGTAAGGGACCAGGGGATAGCACTGAAGCTTTCTTT. Its protein product is CASKGPGDSTEAFF. Full variable domain (missing parts from reference TRBV19 and TRBJ1-1): DGGITQSPKYLFRKEGQNVTLSCEQNLNHDAMYWYRQDPGQGLRLIYYSQIVNDFQKGDIAEGYSVSREKKESFPLTVTSAQKNPTAFYLCASKGPGDSTEAFFGQGTRLTVV.